This is a list of T cell receptor beta chains from one sample in a study of T cells in Graves' hyperthyroidism and ophthalmopathy. TCRdb analysed the multiplex PCR reads with MiXCR anew, one entry per CDR3 protein. The data contain 350,000 to 450,000 distinct CDR3 sequences, over 11% of them singletons. Sequencing was carried out using blood. Every receptor here comes from a woman aged 55-69 years with Graves' hyperthyroidism. CDR3s include the opening cysteine and the closing phenylalanine or tryptophan. A D gene is named only where the DNA matches it firmly. Clone size is not always given. Where it is, it says once, few, many or a class for expanded clones.

clone_size,j_call,d_call,v_call,cdr3_length,cdr3_aa,cdr3_nt
few,TRBJ1-4,-,TRBV3-1,13,CASSHGSDEKLFF,TGTGCCAGCAGCCATGGTTCGGATGAAAAACTGTTTTTT
-,TRBJ2-1,-,TRBV9,19,CASSAGGAGRMSSYNEQFF,TGTGCCAGCAGCGCAGGAGGGGCGGGTCGAATGAGCTCCTACAATGAGCAGTTCTTC
few,TRBJ2-7,-,TRBV5-5,15,CASSLVASSSYEQYF,TGTGCCAGCAGCTTGGTAGCGTCTAGCTCCTACGAGCAGTACTTC
-,TRBJ2-3,-,TRBV20-1,14,CSAKAGTTGDTQYF,TGCAGTGCTAAAGCCGGGACAACTGGAGATACGCAGTATTTT
many,TRBJ2-4,TRBD1,TRBV11-2,12,CASSLTGDIQYF,TGTGCCAGCAGCTTAACAGGGGACATTCAGTACTTC
many,TRBJ1-5,-,TRBV7-9,15,CASSPGDGKNQPQHF,TGTGCCAGCAGCCCAGGGGATGGTAAAAATCAGCCCCAGCATTTT
many,TRBJ2-1,-,TRBV3-1,15,CASSQDRVLDNEQFF,TGTGCCAGCAGCCAAGACAGGGTATTGGACAATGAGCAGTTCTTC
many,TRBJ2-1,-,TRBV7-9,14,CASSLDGGWDEQFF,TGTGCCAGCAGCTTAGATGGTGGTTGGGATGAGCAGTTCTTC
-,TRBJ2-1,TRBD2,TRBV20-1,15,CSAPRGGLQDNEQFF,TGCAGTGCTCCCCGCGGGGGACTCCAAGACAATGAGCAGTTCTTC
-,TRBJ2-1,TRBD2,TRBV15,16,CATSRDVAGGDNEQFF,TGTGCCACCAGCAGAGACGTAGCGGGAGGGGACAATGAGCAGTTCTTC
many,TRBJ1-3,-,TRBV20-1,15,CSARGLLGPGNTIYF,TGCAGTGCTAGAGGCCTGCTGGGACCTGGAAACACCATATATTTT
many,TRBJ2-1,-,TRBV20-1,13,CSARGTGSNEQFF,TGCAGTGCTAGAGGGACTGGCTCCAATGAGCAGTTCTTC
many,TRBJ2-7,TRBD2,TRBV20-1,14,CSAPRLAGGEEQYF,TGCAGTGCTCCCCGGCTAGCGGGAGGGGAAGAGCAGTACTTC
-,TRBJ1-2,-,TRBV9,13,CASSGYDYYGYTF,TGTGCCAGCAGCGGCTACGACTATTATGGCTACACCTTC
many,TRBJ2-6,-,TRBV5-1,19,CASSLEGFLRTSGANVLTF,TGCGCCAGCAGCTTGGAAGGGTTCCTTAGGACCTCTGGGGCCAACGTCCTGACTTTC
many,TRBJ2-3,-,TRBV7-9,14,CASRWQGEADTQYF,TGTGCCTCCAGATGGCAGGGGGAGGCAGATACGCAGTATTTT
-,TRBJ2-1,TRBD2,TRBV27,18,CASSLPGVASGEFNEQFF,TGTGCCAGCAGTTTACCCGGCGTAGCTAGCGGGGAATTCAATGAGCAGTTCTTC
few,TRBJ2-6,TRBD1,TRBV19,18,CASSIGTGAVSGANVLTF,TGTGCCAGTAGTATAGGAACAGGGGCGGTCTCTGGGGCCAACGTCCTGACTTTC
many,TRBJ1-2,-,TRBV11-2,15,CASSSASRSAYGYTF,TGTGCCAGCAGCTCGGCGTCCAGGTCAGCCTATGGCTACACCTTC
-,TRBJ2-3,-,TRBV6-1,13,CASSVYRVDTQYF,TGTGCCAGCAGTGTCTACAGGGTGGATACGCAGTATTTT
few,TRBJ2-7,TRBD2,TRBV20-1,13,CSAGTSGAYEQYF,TGCAGTGCTGGGACTAGCGGGGCTTACGAGCAGTACTTC
-,TRBJ2-3,-,TRBV10-2,15,CASSEGAGGTDTQYF,TGCGCCAGCAGTGAGGGCGCAGGGGGCACAGATACGCAGTATTTT
many,TRBJ2-3,-,TRBV2,14,CASSVARATDTQYF,TGTGCCAGCAGTGTTGCAAGGGCCACAGATACGCAGTATTTT
few,TRBJ1-6,TRBD1,TRBV5-6,15,CASTLDRGNNSPLHF,TGTGCCAGCACCTTGGACAGGGGCAATAATTCACCCCTCCACTTT
-,TRBJ1-1,-,TRBV15,14,CATSRDRTPTETFF,TGTGCCACCAGCAGAGATCGGACCCCGACGGAGACTTTCTTT
many,TRBJ1-1,TRBD1,TRBV7-9,14,CASSQQRGLTEAFF,TGTGCCAGCAGCCAGCAGAGGGGGCTCACTGAAGCTTTCTTT
many,TRBJ2-1,-,TRBV5-1,14,CASSLGFRGYEQFF,TGCGCCAGCAGCTTGGGGTTTCGGGGATACGAGCAGTTCTTC
many,TRBJ2-5,-,TRBV7-2,15,CASSLSPRAGETQYF,TGTGCCAGCAGCTTATCCCCCAGGGCCGGGGAGACCCAGTACTTC
-,TRBJ1-2,TRBD1,TRBV28,14,CASSFATGVYGYTF,TGTGCCAGCAGTTTCGCGACAGGGGTCTATGGCTACACCTTC